Below are 30 T cell receptor beta chains sequenced from a single sample in a study of CD8+ T cells in alopecia areata. The treatment is: oral pan-JAK inhibitor, 5-10 mg twice daily. It was from alopecia areata patients that lesional scalp punch biopsies and peripheral blood were collected. Investigators isolated RNA and reverse transcribed it into cDNA to act as the sequencing template. Sequenced by immunoSEQ multiplex PCR; TCRdb stores in-frame clones only, minus some. The sample includes 10,000 to 15,000 clones, about two thirds of them seen just once. The source was skin, collected at week 4, from a patient treated with tofacitinib. These receptors originate from a human donor with alopecia areata.

In its sample, this clone was seen a few times. The chain couples TRBV7-9 to TRBJ2-2; D remains unclear. This CDR3 has 13 residues. CDR1 and CDR2 (germline): SEHNR, FQNEAQ (reference sequence). The germline V and J ends were trimmed by 6 bases and 0 bases, with 5 bases remaining between them. CDR3 nucleotide sequence: TGTGCCAGCAGGAACGCGAACACCGGGGAGCTGTTTTTT. Translation gives CASRNANTGELFF. The full variable domain, rest sourced from reference TRBV7-9 and TRBJ2-2, is DTGVSQNPRHKITKRGQNVTFRCDPISEHNRLYWYRQTLGQGPEFLTYFQNEAQLEKSRLLSDRFSAERPKGSFSTLEIQRTEQGDSAMYLCASRNANTGELFFGEGSRLTVL.

The chain has TRBV23-1 and TRBJ1-2; D unclear. Being an ORF, TRBV23-1 has a function that is uncertain. The germline V and J ends were trimmed by 10 bases and 6 bases, with 6 bases remaining between them. This CDR3 has 9 amino acids. The CDR3 here is CAIRHGYTF. The CDR3 bases are TGCGCCATAAGGCATGGCTACACCTTC.

The chain links TRBV25-1 to TRBJ1-2; 10 bases align to TRBD1. J was trimmed by 8 bases and V by 2 bases; bases with no gene match: 8. Germline assignment: CDR1 MGHDK and CDR2 SYGVNS. There are 15 residues in the CDR3. The CDR3 region is CASSELRQGAEGYTF. Written as DNA, the CDR3 is TGTGCCAGCAGTGAACTGAGACAGGGGGCGGAGGGCTACACCTTC.

J is TRBJ2-1 and V is TRBV9; a weak D match, TRBD1 (7 bases). This CDR3 spans 16 amino acids. The germline V gene has CDR1 SGDLS and CDR2 YYNGEE. Trimming removed 0 bases from V and 5 bases from J, with 15 bases in between. The CDR3 is CASSVEGGTGDNEQFF. The CDR3 region has the DNA TGTGCCAGCAGCGTAGAGGGGGGAACAGGGGACAATGAGCAGTTCTTC.

The V call is TRBV18, the J call TRBJ1-1; the match to TRBD1 covers 9 bases. The CDR3 totals 14 residues. Trimming at V came to 6 bases and at J to 5 bases, leaving 7 bases not matched to a gene. Per germline, CDR1 KGHSH and CDR2 LQKENI. The CDR3 is CASSLTGGRTEAFF. DNA of the CDR3: TGTGCCAGCTCCTTGACAGGGGGGAGGACTGAAGCTTTCTTT.

The genes are TRBV7-2 and TRBJ2-3, with TRBD2 matching 12 bases. Germline CDR1 is SGHTA and CDR2 is FQGNSA. The CDR3 extends over 16 amino acids. Trimming removed 5 bases from V and 2 bases from J; junction bases left unmatched: 5. The CDR3 sequence: CASSPWTSGVTDTQYF. The CDR3, as DNA: TGTGCCAGCAGCCCGTGGACTAGCGGGGTCACAGATACGCAGTATTTT.

V is TRBV5-6 and J is TRBJ1-5; no reliable D call. Germline V gives CDR1 SGHDT, CDR2 YYEEEE. The V and J ends lost 4 bases and 9 bases respectively, with 17 bases between them. This CDR3 is 14 amino acids long. Here the CDR3 reads CASSLRRQARPQHF. CDR3 DNA sequence: TGTGCCAGCAGCCTCAGACGGCAGGCCAGGCCCCAGCATTTT.

V gene TRBV5-4 combines with J gene TRBJ1-1, with TRBD1 matching over 7 bases. This CDR3 has 14 residues. Trimming at V came to 3 bases and at J to 3 bases, leaving 5 bases not matched to a gene. Germline V gene lookup returns CDR1 SGHNT and CDR2 YYREEE (reference sequence). The DNA of the CDR3 is TGTGCCAGCAGCTGGCGGGACAGAGACACTGAAGCTTTCTTT. Its protein is CASSWRDRDTEAFF.

V usage is TRBV5-1 and J usage is TRBJ2-1; D perhaps matches TRBD2 (6 bases). The V end was cut by 0 bases, the J end by 8 bases, with 18 bases between. From germline, CDR1 is SGHRS and CDR2 YFSETQ. The CDR3 is 16 amino acids. CDR3: CASSLGPSAGQYEQFF. CDR3 in DNA: TGCGCCAGCAGCTTGGGTCCGTCGGCGGGGCAATATGAGCAGTTCTTC.

This clone was seen a handful of times. V usage is TRBV29-1 and J usage is TRBJ2-1; 8 bases map to TRBD2. This CDR3 has 13 residues. V dropped 8 bases and J dropped 9; count of bases not matched to a gene: 12. Per the germline V gene, CDR1 is SQVTM and CDR2 is ANQGSEA. CDR3 sequence: CSYRGGASTEQFF. As DNA, the CDR3 is TGCAGCTACCGGGGGGGGGCCTCCACTGAGCAGTTCTTC.

The chain has TRBV4-1 and TRBJ1-1, with D uncertain. The germline V gene has CDR1 MGHRA and CDR2 YSYEKL. V was clipped by 5 bases and J by 0 bases, with 7 bases between them. The CDR3 sequence is 13 residues long. CDR3 in DNA: TGCGCCAGCAGCTTGAGACTGAACACTGAAGCTTTCTTT. Translated: CASSLRLNTEAFF.

This clone has only a few counts. J is TRBJ2-7 and V is TRBV2; D perhaps matches TRBD2 (6 bases). The CDR3 spans 16 residues. Germline values: CDR1 SNHLY, CDR2 FYNNEI. With 2 bases removed from V and 2 bases from J, the gap between germline ends came to 16 bases. The chain's CDR3 is CASSELRLARAYEQYF. The CDR3 nucleotides are TGTGCCAGCAGTGAATTACGGCTAGCGCGAGCCTACGAGCAGTACTTC.

V gene TRBV5-1 combines with J gene TRBJ2-1, with TRBD1 matching over 9 bases. Germline V CDR1 and CDR2: SGHRS, YFSETQ. The V gene end was trimmed by 5 bases and the J gene end by 6 bases; junction bases not matched to a gene: 9. The CDR3 is 15 amino acids. CDR3 bases: TGCGCCAGCAGTCGGGCGGGACAGGGAGGCAATGAGCAGTTCTTC. Encoded protein: CASSRAGQGGNEQFF.

J is TRBJ2-3 and V is TRBV27; 9 positions agree with TRBD2. The germline V gene encodes CDR1 MNHEY and CDR2 SMNVEV (reference sequence). The CDR3 has 15 residues. After removal of 5 bases from V and 6 bases from J, the junction contained 9 bases not matched to a gene. The CDR3 region has the DNA TGTGCCAGCAGTGGGACTAGCTTCGGGGGGGATACGCAGTATTTT. Its protein is CASSGTSFGGDTQYF.

The chain uses TRBV7-8 and TRBJ1-3; no firm D call. The CDR3 is 15 amino acids. Trimming removed 5 bases at V and 0 bases at J, with 11 bases between. Per germline, CDR1 SGHVS and CDR2 FQNEAQ. The CDR3 region has the DNA TGTGCCAGCAGCCCCGGAAGAACCTCTGGAAACACCATATATTTT. This sequence encodes CASSPGRTSGNTIYF.

This clone turned up a few times. The chain uses TRBV19 and TRBJ2-1; 10 bases align to TRBD2. CDR1 and CDR2 from the germline V gene are LNHDA and SQIVND (reference sequence). Unmatched junction bases numbered 9, after V lost 7 bases and J lost 6 bases. CDR3 size: 15 residues. CDR3 amino acids: CASIPPSGGVNEQFF. The CDR3 coding sequence is TGTGCCAGTATCCCGCCCAGCGGGGGGGTCAATGAGCAGTTCTTC.

This clone was detected once. DNA for the CDR3: TGTGCCAGCAGCGAAGGGGGTCGGAGGTGCACTGAAGCTTTCTTT. It encodes CASSEGGRRCTEAFF. The V call is TRBV21-1, the J call TRBJ1-1. TRBV21-1 is recorded as a pseudogene. The CDR3 covers 15 residues.

CDR3 amino acids: CASSLGWANTEAFF. The CDR3 DNA reads as TGTGCCAGCAGCTTGGGGTGGGCGAACACTGAAGCTTTCTTT. V is TRBV7-2 and J is TRBJ1-1; D uncertain. The CDR3 runs 14 residues. CDR1 SGHTA and CDR2 FQGNSA come from the germline V gene. Trimming removed 3 bases from V and 1 base from J, with 9 bases in between. Full variable domain (rest looked up from reference TRBV7-2 and TRBJ1-1): GAGVSQSPSNKVTEKGKDVELRCDPISGHTALYWYRQSLGQGLEFLIYFQGNSAPDKSGLPSDRFSAERTGGSVSTLTIQRTQQEDSAVYLCASSLGWANTEAFFGQGTRLTVV.

The gene calls are TRBV5-6 and TRBJ1-4; TRBD1 might be the D (6 bases). CDR3 size: 13 residues. Germline V CDR1 and CDR2: SGHDT, YYEEEE. The V gene lost 4 bases and the J gene lost 6 bases, with 10 bases spanning the gap. The CDR3 bases are TGTGCCAGCAGCGCCAGGGGTCATGAAAAACTGTTTTTT. Its translation: CASSARGHEKLFF.

The chain links TRBV19 to TRBJ1-6; D is possibly TRBD1 (5 bases). V was shortened by 7 bases and J by 7 bases, with 11 bases between the two germline ends. This CDR3 is 13 amino acids long. CDR1 is LNHDA, CDR2 SQIVND, per germline (reference sequence). DNA for the CDR3: TGTGCCAGTAAAGGGGAGATGAATTCACCCCTCCACTTT. Its translation: CASKGEMNSPLHF.

The genes are TRBV6-5 and TRBJ1-6, with a possible D match to TRBD1 (6 bases). This CDR3 contains 14 residues. Germline CDR1 MNHEY, CDR2 SVGAGI. The germline V and J ends were trimmed by 5 bases and 8 bases, with 13 bases remaining between them. Here the CDR3 reads CASSEDSMDSPLHF. The CDR3 nucleotides read TGTGCCAGCAGTGAGGACAGTATGGATTCACCCCTCCACTTT.

The chain couples TRBV29-1 to TRBJ1-1, with D tentatively TRBD1 (6 bases). V was trimmed by 0 bases and J by 6 bases, leaving 14 bases between them. Germline V gene sequence: CDR1 SQVTM, CDR2 ANQGSEA. This CDR3 has 14 amino acids. CDR3 in amino acids: CSVEDTGSGAEAFF. The CDR3 region has the DNA TGCAGCGTTGAAGATACAGGGTCAGGCGCTGAAGCTTTCTTT.

The chain is built from TRBV4-1 and TRBJ1-2; no definite D call. V was pared by 4 bases and J by 5 bases, with 17 bases between. The CDR3 covers 15 residues. Germline V CDR1 and CDR2: MGHRA, YSYEKL. CDR3: CASSRPATSSYGYTF. The DNA for the CDR3 is TGCGCCAGCAGCCGCCCCGCGACATCAAGTTATGGCTACACCTTC.

The chain uses TRBV11-2 and TRBJ1-1; 8 bases map to TRBD1. This CDR3 has 15 residues. V was pared by 6 bases and J by 1 base, with 7 bases of the junction left unmatched. The germline gives CDR1 SGHAT, CDR2 FQNNGV. This CDR3 reads CASRSIQGANTEAFF. In DNA, the CDR3 is TGTGCCAGCAGGTCAATTCAGGGGGCGAACACTGAAGCTTTCTTT.

This clone is a singleton in its sample. The V gene is TRBV7-9, the J gene TRBJ2-1; 8 nucleotides line up with TRBD2. This CDR3 spans 14 amino acids. The germline CDR1 and CDR2 sequences are SEHNR and FQNEAQ (reference sequence). V shed 5 bases, J shed 7 bases, and the junction held 7 bases outside the gene matches. CDR3 sequence: CASSPGGPVNEQFF. The CDR3 nucleotides are TGTGCCAGCAGCCCGGGGGGGCCTGTGAATGAGCAGTTCTTC.

V gene TRBV6-6 combines with J gene TRBJ2-7; D is unresolved. The length of the CDR3 is 11 residues. Germline loops: CDR1 MNHNY, CDR2 SVGAGI (reference sequence). The CDR3 region has the DNA TGTGCGGCGAGACTCTCCTACGAGCAGTACTTC. This translates into CAARLSYEQYF.

The chain recombines TRBV27 with TRBJ1-4; 11 nucleotides match TRBD1. Trimming at V came to 4 bases and at J to 7 bases, leaving 5 bases not matched to a gene. Looked up from germline, CDR1 is MNHEY and CDR2 is SMNVEV (reference sequence). The CDR3 runs to 15 residues. This chain's CDR3 is CASSSLGTGGEKLFF. The DNA of the CDR3 is TGTGCCAGCAGTTCGCTCGGGACAGGGGGTGAAAAACTGTTTTTT.

This clone was recorded only once. This chain uses TRBV6-1 with TRBJ1-1; D unclear. The CDR3 contains 15 residues. Germline-derived CDR1 and CDR2 are MNHNS and SASEGT. Trimming cost V 8 bases and J 1 base, with 17 bases left between them. The CDR3 is CASPLNRAGNTEAFF. The CDR3 DNA sequence: TGTGCCAGCCCTCTCAACCGGGCAGGGAACACTGAAGCTTTCTTT.

V usage is TRBV10-3 and J usage is TRBJ1-1, with D uncertain. The germline CDR1 and CDR2 sequences are ENHRY and SYGVKD. The V end was cut by 10 bases, the J end by 1 base, with 10 bases between. This CDR3 has 12 amino acids. Here the CDR3 DNA reads TGTGCCACCCTGGGGAGGAACACTGAAGCTTTCTTT. Its protein is CATLGRNTEAFF.

A few counts support this clone. This sequence joins TRBV10-3 and TRBJ1-6, with a tentative D call TRBD1 (6 bases). Germline assignment: CDR1 ENHRY and CDR2 SYGVKD. The CDR3 extends over 16 amino acids. V lost 3 bases to trimming and J lost 6 bases, with 15 bases between them. The CDR3 DNA is TGTGCCATCAGTGATGAAGGGGGTCAGGGTAATTCACCCCTCCACTTT. It encodes CAISDEGGQGNSPLHF.